Presented here are 21 T cell receptor beta chains from one specimen sequenced in a study of shared clonotypes between healthy human individuals. The repertoire was sequenced with immunoSEQ multiplex PCR; TCRdb's copy has only in-frame clones and lacks some. The table shows 1,500,000 or so clones, with about 98.5% occurring only once. Sample: naive CD4+ T cells sorted from blood. Subset meaning: CD45RA+ positively selected. All receptors derive from a man aged 25 to 40 in good health.

J is TRBJ1-1 and V is TRBV2, with 7 positions matching TRBD1. Germline CDR1 reads SNHLY; CDR2 reads FYNNEI. This CDR3 region has 14 residues. Trimming at V came to 8 bases and at J to 7 bases, leaving 13 bases not matched to a gene. The CDR3 sequence is CASSPSRGVYEAFF. The CDR3 DNA is TGTGCCAGCTCCCCAAGCAGGGGGGTATATGAAGCTTTCTTT.

The chain couples TRBV27 to TRBJ1-1, with 7 bases fitting TRBD1. Trimming took 6 bases from V and 4 from J; bases not matched to a gene: 5. Germline loops: CDR1 MNHEY, CDR2 SMNVEV (reference sequence). The CDR3 is 13 residues long. The CDR3, as DNA: TGTGCCAGCAGAAACACAGGGGCCACTGAAGCTTTCTTT. It codes for CASRNTGATEAFF.

The rearrangement joins TRBV5-1 to TRBJ2-7; TRBD1 might be the D (6 bases). V shed 0 bases and J shed 7 bases, with 17 bases lying between them. The CDR3 contains 15 residues. CDR1 is SGHRS, CDR2 YFSETQ, per germline. The CDR3 loop reads CASSLGTGISGEQYF. CDR3 sequence (DNA): TGCGCCAGCAGCTTGGGAACAGGGATCTCGGGAGAGCAGTACTTC. Full variable domain (missing parts from reference TRBV5-1 and TRBJ2-7): KAGVTQTPRYLIKTRGQQVTLSCSPISGHRSVSWYQQTPGQGLQFLFEYFSETQRNKGNFPGRFSGRQFSNSRSEMNVSTLELGDSALYLCASSLGTGISGEQYFGPGTRLTVT.

The J gene is TRBJ2-2, the V gene TRBV6-5; no clear D gene. V lost 1 base and J 5 bases, leaving 8 bases between the germline ends. The CDR3 totals 14 residues. Germline lookup yields CDR1 MNHEY and CDR2 SVGAGI. The CDR3 DNA reads as TGTGCCAGCAGTTACTACTACGGAACCGGGGAGCTGTTTTTT. Residues: CASSYYYGTGELFF.

The rearrangement links TRBV28 to TRBJ2-2; possible D gene TRBD1, 8 bases. The germline CDR1 and CDR2 sequences are MDHEN and SYDVKM. V was cut by 10 bases and J by 3 bases, with 21 bases left in between. This CDR3 has 16 amino acids. The CDR3 here is CATQSTTGGDTGELFF. The DNA of the CDR3 is TGTGCCACCCAATCCACTACAGGGGGGGACACCGGGGAGCTGTTTTTT.

A word on this clone: Other DNA variants within this sample encode the same CDR3. The CDR3 region is CASSLGDYEQYF. CDR3 nucleotide sequence: TGTGCCAGCAGTTTAGGGGACTACGAGCAGTACTTC. The chain links TRBV28 to TRBJ2-7; D is unresolved. This CDR3 is 12 amino acids long. Germline-derived CDR1 and CDR2 are MDHEN and SYDVKM. V lost 2 bases and J lost 3, with 5 bases in between.

The rearrangement joins TRBV7-9 to TRBJ2-7; the D gene is possibly TRBD2 (7 bases). Germline V gene lookup returns CDR1 SEHNR and CDR2 FQNEAQ (reference sequence). Between the trimmed V and J ends, which lost 5 bases and 3 bases, there was a span of 17 bases. The CDR3 runs 15 residues. CDR3 nucleotides: TGTGCCAGCAGCCAAACAGGGACTACAATCTACGAGCAGTACTTC. It translates to CASSQTGTTIYEQYF.

The chain couples TRBV29-1 to TRBJ2-4; perhaps TRBD1 as D (5 bases). The length of the CDR3 is 14 residues. The V end lost 4 bases, the J end lost 6 bases, and 16 bases lay between the germline ends. Looked up from germline, CDR1 is SQVTM and CDR2 is ANQGSEA. This chain's CDR3 is CSVVGWGAPNIQYF. The CDR3 region has the DNA TGCAGCGTTGTGGGGTGGGGCGCCCCAAACATTCAGTACTTC.

J is TRBJ2-1 and V is TRBV9; weak D call: TRBD2 (5 bases). CDR1 SGDLS and CDR2 YYNGEE come from the germline V gene. This CDR3 has 16 amino acids. V was pared by 0 bases and J by 2 bases, with 12 bases between. The CDR3 loop is CASSVASGNAYNEQFF. Here the CDR3 DNA reads TGTGCCAGCAGCGTAGCGAGCGGCAATGCCTACAATGAGCAGTTCTTC.

CDR3 in DNA: TGTGCCAGCAGCTTGAGACGTGCGGGATTCGCTTACGAGCAGTACTTC. This gives the protein CASSLRRAGFAYEQYF. The genes are TRBV5-6 and TRBJ2-7; D is perhaps TRBD2 (6 bases). In germline, CDR1 is SGHDT, CDR2 YYEEEE. With 1 base removed from V and 4 bases from J, the gap between germline ends came to 18 bases. The CDR3 totals 16 residues.

The J gene is TRBJ2-1, the V gene TRBV18; 7 bases agree with TRBD2. Germline V lookup: CDR1 KGHSH, CDR2 LQKENI. Trimming at V came to 2 bases and at J to 2 bases, leaving 3 bases not matched to a gene. The CDR3 is 15 amino acids. The chain's CDR3 is CASSPSGGTYNEQFF. The CDR3 DNA is TGTGCCAGCTCACCATCCGGGGGGACCTACAATGAGCAGTTCTTC. Filled out from reference TRBV18 and TRBJ2-1, the complete variable domain reads NAGVMQNPRHLVRRRGQEARLRCSPMKGHSHVYWYRQLPEEGLKFMVYLQKENIIDESGMPKERFSAEFPKEGPSILRIQQVVRGDSAAYFCASSPSGGTYNEQFFGPGTRLTVL.

The chain has TRBV5-5 and TRBJ2-1; D unclear. V lost 1 base and J lost 5, with 13 bases in between. Germline CDR1 reads SGHKS; CDR2 reads YYEKEE (reference sequence). The CDR3 has 15 residues. Written as DNA, the CDR3 is TGTGCCAGCAGCTTGAAGCGAGCGCCAAACAATGAGCAGTTCTTC. Protein sequence: CASSLKRAPNNEQFF.

The genes are TRBV27 and TRBJ2-3; 12 nucleotides line up with TRBD2. The CDR3 is 17 amino acids. Germline CDR1 reads MNHEY; CDR2 reads SMNVEV (reference sequence). J gave up 5 bases and V 11 bases, and 17 bases lay outside the gene matches. The CDR3 DNA sequence: TGTGCCGGCCCGTGGCTAGCGGGAGGGCCCAGTATAGATACGCAGTATTTT. It codes for CAGPWLAGGPSIDTQYF.

This chain uses TRBV19 with TRBJ2-7; D is uncertain. The CDR3 is 13 amino acids. CDR1 LNHDA and CDR2 SQIVND come from the germline V gene (reference sequence). Trimming took off 5 bases at V and 1 base at J, with 9 bases between the two ends. The CDR3 DNA reads as TGTGCCAGTAGTTACCAGGCGTCCTACGAGCAGTACTTC. It is translated as CASSYQASYEQYF.

The rearrangement joins TRBV9 to TRBJ1-2; D perhaps matches TRBD1 (6 bases). Germline V gene data show CDR1 as SGDLS and CDR2 as YYNGEE. Trimming took 4 bases from V and 0 from J, leaving 16 bases between them. The CDR3 is 16 residues long. The CDR3: CASSPRGGPPNYGYTF. The DNA for the CDR3 is TGTGCCAGCAGCCCGAGGGGGGGACCGCCTAACTATGGCTACACCTTC.

The rearrangement uses TRBV29-1 and TRBJ1-2, with D maybe TRBD1 (6 bases). V lost 6 bases and J lost 5, with 16 bases in between. The germline V gene has CDR1 SQVTM and CDR2 ANQGSEA. The CDR3 length is 13 residues. The CDR3 nucleotides read TGCAGCGTGTCGGCAGGGGCCAGATATGGCTACACCTTC. This codes for CSVSAGARYGYTF.

V and J are TRBV2 and TRBJ2-2; D remains ambiguous. The germline gives CDR1 SNHLY, CDR2 FYNNEI. The V and J ends lost 6 bases and 4 bases respectively, with 12 bases between them. The CDR3 covers 14 residues. CDR3 nucleotides: TGTGCCAGCAGCCCATTTATTGGCACCGGGGAGCTGTTTTTT. This translates into CASSPFIGTGELFF.

J is TRBJ2-1 and V is TRBV6-6; 13 positions agree with TRBD2. The germline CDR1 and CDR2 sequences are MNHNY and SVGAGI (reference sequence). This CDR3 comprises 14 residues. V was pared by 6 bases and J by 8 bases, with 4 bases of the junction left unmatched. The DNA of the CDR3 is TGTGCCAGCAGCCGGACTAGCGGGAGCGATGAGCAGTTCTTC. Its translation: CASSRTSGSDEQFF.

For this clone: This sample includes further DNA sequences coding for the same CDR3. This chain connects TRBV6-5 to TRBJ2-1, with unresolved D. V was trimmed by 6 bases and J by 0 bases, leaving 6 bases between them. Germline CDR1 reads MNHEY; CDR2 reads SVGAGI. The CDR3 covers 13 residues. CDR3 in amino acids: CASRLDSYNEQFF. CDR3 DNA: TGTGCCAGCAGGCTTGACTCCTACAATGAGCAGTTCTTC.

This chain uses TRBV7-9 with TRBJ2-3, with TRBD1 identical over 10 bases. Per germline, CDR1 SEHNR and CDR2 FQNEAQ (reference sequence). CDR3 length: 14 amino acids. Trimming took 8 bases from V and 0 from J; bases not matched to a gene: 2. In DNA, the CDR3 is TGTGCCAGCCAGACAGGGGGCAGCACAGATACGCAGTATTTT. Its protein product is CASQTGGSTDTQYF.

This clone showed up just once. The J gene is TRBJ2-1, the V gene TRBV29-1; 8 bases fit TRBD2. V shed 2 bases and J 9 bases; nucleotides not matched to a gene: 15. CDR3 length: 16 amino acids. Germline CDR1 SQVTM, CDR2 ANQGSEA. As DNA, the CDR3 is TGCAGCGTTGAACGGAGTGGACTAGCCCCCTCGGGTGAGCAGTTCTTC. Translation: CSVERSGLAPSGEQFF.